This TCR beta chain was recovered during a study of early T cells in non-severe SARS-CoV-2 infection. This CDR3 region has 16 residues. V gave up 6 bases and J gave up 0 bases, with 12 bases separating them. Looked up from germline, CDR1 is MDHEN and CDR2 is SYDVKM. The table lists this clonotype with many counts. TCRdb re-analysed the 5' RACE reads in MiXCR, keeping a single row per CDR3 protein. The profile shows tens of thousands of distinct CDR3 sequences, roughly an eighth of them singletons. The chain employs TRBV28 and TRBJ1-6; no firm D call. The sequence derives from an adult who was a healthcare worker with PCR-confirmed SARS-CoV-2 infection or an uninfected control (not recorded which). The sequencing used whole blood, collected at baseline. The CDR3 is CASSERVSSYNSPLHF. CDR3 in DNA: TGTGCCAGCAGCGAGAGGGTTAGCTCCTATAATTCACCCCTCCACTTT. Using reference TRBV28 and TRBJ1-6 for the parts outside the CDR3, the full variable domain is DVKVTQSSRYLVKRTGEKVFLECVQDMDHENMFWYRQDPGLGLRLIYFSYDVKMKEKGDIPEGYSVSREKKERFSLILESASTNQTSMYLCASSERVSSYNSPLHFGNGTRLTVT.